Here is one TCR beta chain with its context. Antigen specificity is unknown. This entry is derived from a study of shared clonotypes between healthy human individuals. Whole-study findings and limits: Tissues were not sampled, only blood, and their repertoires likely differ.

The V gene end was trimmed by 2 bases and the J gene end by 4 bases; junction bases not matched to a gene: 5. Germline V gene lookup returns CDR1 SGHVS and CDR2 FNYEAQ. The CDR3 covers 14 residues. Only in-frame clones appear in the TCRdb table, and some are missing; sequencing was by immunoSEQ multiplex PCR. The sample consists of some 690,000 clones, about nine tenths of them appearing once. This TCR derives from a man aged 18 to 29 in good health. Some clones in this sample may be carry-over from other donors' samples. The chain joins TRBV7-6 to TRBJ2-7; 7 positions agree with TRBD1. The material sequenced was memory CD8+ T cells from PBMCs. Sample subset: CD45RO+ cells pooled with CCR7-negative TemRA cells. CDR3 region: CASSLMTQGYEQYF. As DNA, the CDR3 is TGTGCCAGCAGCTTAATGACACAGGGGTACGAGCAGTACTTC.